These T cell receptor beta chains were read from a single sample in a study of blood T cells in healthy people across ages. TCRdb passed the 5' RACE reads through MiXCR, listing each CDR3 protein once. The sample holds around 520,000 distinct CDR3 sequences; roughly a quarter are singletons and the top ten take about 3.3%. These data were likewise used in another study, on T cells of mothers and their children.

Sample: blood. All receptors come from a boy younger than 10 in good health. CDR3s include the opening cysteine and the closing phenylalanine or tryptophan. Each record gives: clone size, V gene, J gene, D gene, CDR3 DNA, CDR3 protein. D genes are given only for firm matches. Clone size is not always given. Where it is, it says once, few, many or a class for expanded clones.

>.|TRBV19|TRBJ2-5|.
TGTGCCAGTAGTTCTCAGGGAAGATTGAAGACCCAGTACTTC
CASSSQGRLKTQYF
>.|TRBV7-6|TRBJ2-5|TRBD2
TGTGCCAGCAGTCGAGATAGCGGGAAAGAGACCCAGTACTTC
CASSRDSGKETQYF
>.|TRBV20-1|TRBJ2-3|.
TGCAGTGCTAGCGGGGGCCCTATCACAGATACGCAGTATTTT
CSASGGPITDTQYF
>.|TRBV7-9|TRBJ1-6|.
TGTGCCAGCAGTTACCCGGAGGGGGGACCCCTCCACTTT
CASSYPEGGPLHF
>few|TRBV20-1|TRBJ2-5|.
TGCAGTGCTAGAATCTTAGAGACCCAGTACTTC
CSARILETQYF
>.|TRBV30|TRBJ2-1|TRBD2
TGTGCCTGGATCGGCGGGAGCTCCTACAATGAGCAGTTCTTC
CAWIGGSSYNEQFF
>few|TRBV9|TRBJ1-4|.
TGTGCCAGCAGCGCGACTTCACAGGGTGAAAAACTGTTTTTT
CASSATSQGEKLFF
>.|TRBV29-1|TRBJ1-3|.
TGCAGCGTTGGGGAGCAGATCTCTGGAAACACCATATATTTT
CSVGEQISGNTIYF
>.|TRBV20-1|TRBJ2-7|.
TGCAGTGCTAGAGGGGGAATGAACTCCTACGAGCAGTACTTC
CSARGGMNSYEQYF
>few|TRBV12-3/TRBV12-4|TRBJ1-4|.
TGTGCCAGCAGATCGCCATCCTTGAATGAAAAACTGTTTTTT
CASRSPSLNEKLFF